Below are 23 T cell receptor beta chains sequenced from a single sample in a study of T-cell memory formation after mild COVID-19. Each CDR3 protein gets one entry after TCRdb re-called the 5' RACE reads with MiXCR. Of about 350,000 distinct CDR3 sequences listed, roughly 13% are singletons. Specimen: PBMCs or a T cell subset sorted from them (not recorded which). These receptors originate from a man younger than 30 who had mild COVID-19 (a few samples of this study predate the infection). Cell type and time point are not known.

This clonotype was seen more than once but under ten times. The V gene is TRBV19, the J gene TRBJ1-5; D is undetermined. This CDR3 spans 12 amino acids. The V end lost 5 bases, the J end lost 5 bases, and 7 bases lay between the germline ends. Germline V gives CDR1 LNHDA, CDR2 SQIVND (reference sequence). The CDR3 reads CASSDGDQPQHF. Here the CDR3 DNA reads TGTGCCAGTAGTGATGGGGATCAGCCCCAGCATTTT.

V and J are TRBV12-1 and TRBJ2-5; TRBD2 is taken as the D call from the table, unchecked against the DNA. TRBV12-1 has pseudogene status. The CDR3 contains 14 residues. The CDR3 bases are TGTGCCAGCCCACCCACCTCCGGCTGGGAGACCCAGTACTTC. This sequence encodes CASPPTSGWETQYF.

The rearrangement joins TRBV20-1 to TRBJ1-1; D gene ambiguous. There are 15 residues in the CDR3. V lost 3 bases, J lost 4 bases, and 18 bases lay in between. Looked up from germline, CDR1 is DFQATT and CDR2 is SNEGSKA (reference sequence). The CDR3 region has the DNA TGCAGTGCTAGTGATCCGACTAAGTTTGGCACTGAAGCTTTCTTT. Residues: CSASDPTKFGTEAFF.

In its sample, this clonotype was seen a few times. This chain connects TRBV20-1 to TRBJ2-7; D call uncertain. Germline V gives CDR1 DFQATT, CDR2 SNEGSKA (reference sequence). The CDR3 length is 15 residues. Trimming took 0 bases from V and 0 from J, leaving 12 bases between them. CDR3 nucleotides: TGCAGTGCTAGAGAATCGGGCTCCAGCTCCTACGAGCAGTACGTC. It specifies CSARESGSSSYEQYV.

The gene calls are TRBV10-3 and TRBJ1-1; the D is unclear. CDR1 is ENHRY and CDR2 is SYGVKD in the germline V gene. V was trimmed by 3 bases and J by 1 base, leaving 3 bases between them. The CDR3 spans 12 residues. The CDR3 protein is CAISDQNTEAFF. In DNA form, the CDR3 reads TGTGCCATCAGTGACCAGAACACTGAAGCTTTCTTT.

This clonotype was detected a few times. The V call is TRBV5-6, the J call TRBJ2-1, with 9 bases matching TRBD2. The CDR3 covers 15 residues. Unmatched junction bases numbered 4, after V lost 2 bases and J lost 4 bases. The germline gives CDR1 SGHDT, CDR2 YYEEEE. This chain's CDR3 is CASSFRAGGYNEQFF. CDR3 DNA sequence: TGTGCCAGCAGCTTCAGAGCGGGGGGATACAATGAGCAGTTCTTC.

This clonotype appeared a few times. The chain uses TRBV4-3 and TRBJ2-1; the D gene is possibly TRBD2 (6 bases). The V gene lost 1 base and the J gene lost 4 bases, with 11 bases spanning the gap. The CDR3 is made up of 15 amino acids. The V gene's germline CDR1 is LGHNA and CDR2 YSLEER. CDR3 DNA: TGCGCCAGCAGCCAAGGTCCCGGGGGTTACAATGAGCAGTTCTTC. This gives the protein CASSQGPGGYNEQFF.

This clonotype was recorded at least ten times. The chain joins TRBV9 to TRBJ2-1; weak D call: TRBD2 (5 bases). Germline assignment: CDR1 SGDLS and CDR2 YYNGEE. The length of the CDR3 is 13 residues. V lost 0 bases to trimming and J lost 9 bases, with 10 bases between them. CDR3 protein: CASSVGSGGEQFF. As DNA, the CDR3 is TGTGCCAGCAGCGTAGGGTCAGGAGGTGAGCAGTTCTTC.

The chain has TRBV20-1 and TRBJ1-4; no firm D call. CDR3 size: 14 residues. Germline loops: CDR1 DFQATT, CDR2 SNEGSKA (reference sequence). V was trimmed by 2 bases and J by 3 bases, leaving 10 bases between them. CDR3 bases: TGCAGTGCTAGAAAGACGACGGCTAATGAAAAACTGTTTTTT. Its translation: CSARKTTANEKLFF.

This clonotype was seen only a few times. This chain links TRBV2 with TRBJ1-5; a possible D gene is TRBD1 (6 bases). The germline V and J ends were trimmed by 5 bases and 4 bases, with 12 bases remaining between them. The CDR3 totals 14 residues. Germline CDR1 reads SNHLY; CDR2 reads FYNNEI. As DNA, the CDR3 is TGTGCCAGCAGTACTACAGGGAGGAATCAGCCCCAGCATTTT. Amino acid sequence: CASSTTGRNQPQHF.

The sample holds a few counts of this clonotype. In DNA form, the CDR3 reads TGTGCCAGCAGTCCCTCGAGGTTCGGGGAGCTGTTTTTT. It encodes CASSPSRFGELFF. The chain uses TRBV27 and TRBJ2-2; D gene ambiguous. Germline V CDR1 and CDR2: MNHEY, SMNVEV (reference sequence). This CDR3 contains 13 residues. V was trimmed by 5 bases and J by 7 bases, leaving 11 bases between them.

CDR3 in DNA: TGCAGTGCCGACCTGGGCACAGATACGCAGTATTTT. Amino acid sequence: CSADLGTDTQYF. The chain employs TRBV20-1 and TRBJ2-3; D gene unclear. The CDR3 covers 12 residues. Looked up from germline, CDR1 is DFQATT and CDR2 is SNEGSKA (reference sequence). V was cut by 6 bases and J by 1 base, with 8 bases left in between.

This chain joins TRBV6-6 and TRBJ1-1; D gene unclear. The germline V gene has CDR1 MNHNY and CDR2 SVGAGI (reference sequence). Between the trimmed V and J ends, which lost 6 bases and 9 bases, there was a span of 23 bases. The CDR3 extends over 15 amino acids. The CDR3 is CASRPGRAEKFQAFF. The CDR3 DNA sequence: TGTGCCAGCAGACCTGGACGGGCTGAAAAATTTCAAGCTTTCTTT.

The V gene is TRBV9, the J gene TRBJ2-1; TRBD2 aligns across 12 bases. CDR1 and CDR2 (germline): SGDLS, YYNGEE. This CDR3 comprises 16 residues. V lost 6 bases, J lost 8 bases, and 12 bases stayed unmatched. CDR3 protein: CASNLQGLAGPHEQFF. The DNA of the CDR3 is TGTGCCAGCAACTTACAGGGACTAGCGGGCCCGCATGAGCAGTTCTTC.

The rearrangement uses TRBV20-1 and TRBJ2-7; tentatively, D is TRBD2 (6 bases). The CDR3 contains 15 residues. Germline V gene data show CDR1 as DFQATT and CDR2 as SNEGSKA (reference sequence). V was trimmed by 3 bases and J by 0 bases, leaving 15 bases between them. The CDR3 DNA sequence: TGCAGTGCTAGCCCCGGGACTGCTAGCTCCTACGAGCAGTACGTC. Its protein is CSASPGTASSYEQYV.

V and J are TRBV7-2 and TRBJ2-5; TRBD2 aligns across 8 bases. CDR3 length equals 17 residues. The V and J ends lost 3 bases and 5 bases, in that order; junction bases with no gene match: 14. From germline, CDR1 is SGHTA and CDR2 FQGNSA. The CDR3 nucleotides are TGTGCCAGCAGCTTTGATCGGGGGGGCCCGGGAAGGGAGACCCAGTACTTC. This sequence encodes CASSFDRGGPGRETQYF.

This clonotype was counted a few times. The V call is TRBV7-9, the J call TRBJ1-1; TRBD1 is a possible D gene (6 bases). CDR1 and CDR2 from the germline V gene are SEHNR and FQNEAQ (reference sequence). The ends were cut back, 2 bases at V and 0 bases at J, with 13 bases in the middle. The CDR3 is 16 amino acids. CDR3 in amino acids: CASSLRPDSLNTEAFF. CDR3 DNA sequence: TGTGCCAGCAGCTTACGTCCGGACAGCTTGAACACTGAAGCTTTCTTT.

The chain has TRBV7-9 and TRBJ1-1; possibly TRBD1 for D (5 bases). Trimming left V 5 bases short and J 0 bases short, with 13 bases between. Germline lookup yields CDR1 SEHNR and CDR2 FQNEAQ (reference sequence). This CDR3 spans 15 amino acids. The CDR3 reads CASSRPGRMNTEAFF. DNA of the CDR3: TGTGCCAGCAGCCGTCCGGGACGGATGAACACTGAAGCTTTCTTT.

V usage is TRBV12-3 or TRBV12-4 and J usage is TRBJ2-3, with D possibly TRBD2 on 6 matching bases. This CDR3 is built from 16 residues. Trimming took off 6 bases at V and 3 bases at J, with 19 bases between the two ends. As DNA, the CDR3 is TGTGCCAGCAGGGGGGACTCGCGGGTGGGTACAGATACGCAGTATTTT. Protein: CASRGDSRVGTDTQYF.

Many counts were recorded for this clonotype. The chain joins TRBV6-1 to TRBJ1-6; D remains unclear. Germline V lookup: CDR1 MNHNS, CDR2 SASEGT. V was shortened by 2 bases and J by 9 bases, with 8 bases between the two germline ends. CDR3 size: 13 residues. Written as DNA, the CDR3 is TGTGCCAGCAGTGAAACGGGTGGTTCACCCCTCCACTTT. Translated: CASSETGGSPLHF.

This clonotype has a handful of counts. The CDR3 DNA sequence: TGTGCCAGCAGCCCCCCGTGGGGCCTGAACACCGGGGAGCTGTTTTTT. Protein sequence: CASSPPWGLNTGELFF. The J gene is TRBJ2-2, the V gene TRBV5-5; TRBD1 is a possible D gene (5 bases). This CDR3 is built from 16 residues. Germline assignment: CDR1 SGHKS and CDR2 YYEKEE (reference sequence). Trimming cost V 4 bases and J 1 base, with 14 bases left between them.

This clonotype came up a few times. This chain connects TRBV9 to TRBJ1-4; 7 bases fit TRBD1. The V gene end was trimmed by 3 bases and the J gene end by 8 bases; junction bases not matched to a gene: 10. Germline lookup yields CDR1 SGDLS and CDR2 YYNGEE. The CDR3 covers 15 residues. CDR3 nucleotides: TGTGCCAGCAGCGCCCGAGGGGGCGCAGGCGAAAAACTGTTTTTT. Translated: CASSARGGAGEKLFF.

The V and J genes are TRBV30 and TRBJ1-2; D unclear. CDR3 length: 12 amino acids. Trimming stripped 2 bases from V and 9 bases from J, with 13 bases between. The germline gives CDR1 GTSNPN, CDR2 SVGIG (reference sequence). Here the CDR3 reads CAWSIQSGSYTF. As DNA, the CDR3 is TGTGCCTGGAGTATCCAGTCAGGAAGCTACACCTTC.